The clone carrying this T cell receptor (beta chain) was seen only a few times. This record belongs to a study of patients and donors after allogeneic stem cell transplantation. TCRdb passed the RT-PCR reads through MiXCR, listing each CDR3 protein once. Of about 960,000 distinct CDR3 sequences listed, more than 15% are singletons. The germline V gene has CDR1 SGHRS and CDR2 YFSETQ. The CDR3 spans 13 residues. V shed 4 bases and J 10 bases; nucleotides not matched to a gene: 5. The rearrangement links TRBV5-1 to TRBJ1-6; 7 bases map to TRBD1. The sequence was collected from a human donor who was either an allogeneic HSCT recipient or a stem cell or donor lymphocyte infusion donor (not recorded which). It is not recorded whose cells these are; they may come from a transplant donor. Sample: blood, either unsorted or a sorted T cell fraction (not recorded which). CDR3 in DNA: TGCGCCAGCAGCGAGACAGGGAACTCACCCCTCCACTTT. Its protein product is CASSETGNSPLHF.